The T cell receptor (beta chain) under discussion was sequenced for a study of T-cell reconstitution after alpha-beta-depleted transplantation in children. This clonotype was detected ten times or more. What it binds is not known. The CDR3 is made up of 15 amino acids. V lost 5 bases and J lost 1; bases outside the gene matches: 5. Germline CDR1 reads SGHVS; CDR2 reads FQNEAQ. Unique molecular identifiers featured in how the TCRbeta library was prepared. Via MiXCR, TCRdb re-called the PCR reads, giving one row per CDR3 protein. This sample has 490,000 or so distinct CDR3 sequences; under 12% occur once, and the top ten carry around 2.2%. General study findings and limits: Reportedly, alpha-beta T cells present about two months post-transplant originated from several hundred expanded clones of graft origin. A year post-transplant, T-cell counts and diversity derived mostly from newly produced T cells. Certain patients had high TCRbeta diversity at day 60, and it came from recipient T cells and thymic progenitors that survived.

Sequencing used PBMCs, obtained before TCRalphabeta/CD19-depleted stem cell transplant. The receptor comes from a child aged 2 to 10 with inherited bone marrow failure, due to receive a stem cell transplant. V and J are TRBV7-8 and TRBJ1-1; 9 bases map to TRBD1. CDR3 nucleotides: TGTGCCAGCAGCGCCAACAGGGGGCCGAACACTGAAGCTTTCTTT. It translates to CASSANRGPNTEAFF. Complete variable domain (other parts from reference TRBV7-8 and TRBJ1-1): GAGVSQSPRYKVAKRGQDVALRCDPISGHVSLFWYQQALGQGPEFLTYFQNEAQLDKSGLPSDRFFAERPEGSVSTLKIQRTQQEDSAVYLCASSANRGPNTEAFFGQGTRLTVV.